The 26 T cell receptor beta chains below were found in one sample sequenced in a study of T cell responses to AZD1222 COVID-19 vaccine. Sequencing was performed with immunoSEQ multiplex PCR; in TCRdb, only in-frame clones are kept and a portion is missing. The sample holds more than 150,000 clones, about 90% seen once. This material consisted of peripheral blood, taken 28 days after the second AZD1222 dose. Every receptor here comes from an adult who received the AZD1222 COVID-19 vaccine.

The V gene is TRBV28, the J gene TRBJ2-3, with D possibly TRBD1 on 6 matching bases. Germline CDR1 reads MDHEN; CDR2 reads SYDVKM. The CDR3 spans 17 residues. V lost 6 bases, J lost 2 bases, and 21 bases lay in between. The CDR3 reads CASSRLGTKDYTDTQYF. The CDR3 region has the DNA TGTGCCAGCAGCCGCCTCGGGACAAAAGATTACACAGATACGCAGTATTTT.

This clone was seen more than once but under ten times. V is TRBV6-5 and J is TRBJ1-2, with D possibly matching TRBD1 (6 bases). The ends were cut back, 4 bases at V and 8 bases at J, with 14 bases in the middle. Looked up from germline, CDR1 is MNHEY and CDR2 is SVGAGI. The CDR3 consists of 13 residues. The CDR3 bases are TGTGCCAGCAGTTCTACCAACAGGGCCGGCTACACCTTC. Translation: CASSSTNRAGYTF.

The V call is TRBV6-5, the J call TRBJ1-2; tentative D call: TRBD1 (5 bases). This CDR3 has 13 amino acids. Deletions cut 8 bases from V and 2 bases from J, with 12 bases between. The germline V gene has CDR1 MNHEY and CDR2 SVGAGI. The CDR3 nucleotides read TGTGCCAGCGTTGACAGACGAAACTATGGCTACACCTTC. This codes for CASVDRRNYGYTF.

This rearrangement joins TRBV4-2 to TRBJ2-3; 9 nucleotides line up with TRBD2. V lost 6 bases to trimming and J lost 8 bases; unmatched junction nucleotides: 18. The CDR3 loop spans 17 amino acids. The germline gives CDR1 LGHNA, CDR2 YNFKEQ. In DNA form, the CDR3 reads TGTGCCAGCAGTAAAACCCAAGATCTAGCGGGGAGGGTTACGCAGTATTTT. Residues: CASSKTQDLAGRVTQYF.

V and J are TRBV29-1 and TRBJ1-1; D remains ambiguous. Trimming stripped 4 bases from V and 7 bases from J, with 19 bases between. From germline, CDR1 is SQVTM and CDR2 ANQGSEA. The CDR3 consists of 14 residues. CDR3 amino acids: CSVGSSTRVVEAFF. DNA for the CDR3: TGCAGCGTTGGGTCTTCGACGAGGGTGGTTGAAGCTTTCTTT.

The chain recombines TRBV7-8 with TRBJ1-1, with TRBD1 matching over 8 bases. The CDR3 contains 14 residues. CDR1 and CDR2 (germline): SGHVS, FQNEAQ. J gave up 2 bases and V 5 bases, and 4 bases lay outside the gene matches. As DNA, the CDR3 is TGTGCCAGCAGCCGGGACAGGAGTAACACTGAAGCTTTCTTT. Protein: CASSRDRSNTEAFF.

This chain links TRBV7-3 with TRBJ1-3; 7 bases fit TRBD1. The CDR3 is 15 residues long. The V and J ends lost 2 bases and 4 bases, in that order; junction bases with no gene match: 5. CDR1 and CDR2 from the germline V gene are SGHTA and FQGTGA. CDR3 nucleotide sequence: TGTGCCAGCAGCTTAGAGGGGGCGCCAGGAAACACCATATATTTT. As protein: CASSLEGAPGNTIYF.

This rearrangement joins TRBV18 to TRBJ2-1, with D unclear. The CDR3 has 14 residues. CDR1 and CDR2 from the germline V gene are KGHSH and LQKENI. V lost 2 bases to trimming and J lost 7 bases, with 12 bases between them. CDR3 residues: CASSPVETWNEQFF. The CDR3 bases are TGTGCCAGCTCACCAGTGGAGACGTGGAATGAGCAGTTCTTC.

Written as DNA, the CDR3 is TGTGCCAGCTCATCCACTAGCACAGATACGCAGTATTTT. Protein sequence: CASSSTSTDTQYF. J is TRBJ2-3 and V is TRBV18, with D hard to call. Between the trimmed V and J ends, which lost 5 bases and 0 bases, there was a span of 6 bases. CDR1 and CDR2 from the germline V gene are KGHSH and LQKENI. The CDR3 loop spans 13 amino acids. The full variable domain, in which reference TRBV18 and TRBJ2-3 provide the parts outside the CDR3, is NAGVMQNPRHLVRRRGQEARLRCSPMKGHSHVYWYRQLPEEGLKFMVYLQKENIIDESGMPKERFSAEFPKEGPSILRIQQVVRGDSAAYFCASSSTSTDTQYFGPGTRLTVL.

V is TRBV7-2 and J is TRBJ2-5; D possibly corresponds to TRBD2 (5 bases). The CDR3 contains 15 residues. Germline V gene sequence: CDR1 SGHTA, CDR2 FQGNSA. Trimming shortened V by 1 base and J by 2 bases, and 11 bases separated the two germline ends. CDR3 protein: CASSLVSGTQETQYF. The CDR3 bases are TGTGCCAGCAGCTTAGTGAGCGGAACACAAGAGACCCAGTACTTC.

The V and J genes are TRBV7-9 and TRBJ2-1, with D maybe TRBD1 (6 bases). V dropped 5 bases and J dropped 4 bases, with 18 bases sitting between them. Germline V CDR1 and CDR2: SEHNR, FQNEAQ (reference sequence). There are 16 residues in the CDR3. CDR3 DNA: TGTGCCAGCAGCAGCCGGGACACATTCCCGTACAATGAGCAGTTCTTC. Its translation: CASSSRDTFPYNEQFF.

The chain is built from TRBV7-7 and TRBJ2-1; a weak D match, TRBD1 (7 bases). This CDR3 has 18 residues. V was trimmed by 5 bases and J by 4 bases, leaving 24 bases between them. Per germline, CDR1 SSHAT and CDR2 FNYEAQ (reference sequence). The chain's CDR3 is CASSPPEGQPYLYNEQFF. The DNA of the CDR3 is TGTGCCAGCAGCCCCCCGGAGGGACAGCCATACCTTTACAATGAGCAGTTCTTC.

CDR3 sequence reads: CASAREGNTEAFF. Here the CDR3 DNA reads TGTGCCAGCGCGCGGGAAGGGAACACTGAAGCTTTCTTT. The V and J genes are TRBV18 and TRBJ1-1, with D uncertain. Deletions cut 8 bases from V and 1 base from J, with 11 bases between. This CDR3 comprises 13 residues. Germline V CDR1 and CDR2: KGHSH, LQKENI.

The V and J genes are TRBV6-5 and TRBJ2-2; TRBD1 aligns across 8 bases. V lost 6 bases to trimming and J lost 4 bases; unmatched junction nucleotides: 4. The V gene's germline CDR1 is MNHEY and CDR2 SVGAGI. CDR3 length: 14 amino acids. CDR3 sequence reads: CASSGQGSTGELFF. The CDR3 coding sequence is TGTGCCAGCAGCGGACAGGGTAGCACCGGGGAGCTGTTTTTT.

The rearrangement uses TRBV7-9 and TRBJ2-7, with 12 bases lining up with TRBD2. Losses at the gene ends were 4 bases for V and 5 bases for J; bases not matched to a gene: 3. The CDR3 sequence is 14 residues long. Germline CDR1 SEHNR, CDR2 FQNEAQ (reference sequence). In DNA form, the CDR3 reads TGTGCCAGCAGCTGGACTAGCGGGGAACACGAGCAGTACTTC. Translating it yields CASSWTSGEHEQYF.

The chain uses TRBV7-9 and TRBJ1-2, with D possibly TRBD1 on 6 matching bases. Looked up from germline, CDR1 is SEHNR and CDR2 is FQNEAQ (reference sequence). The ends were cut back, 5 bases at V and 7 bases at J, with 17 bases in the middle. The CDR3 contains 14 residues. The CDR3: CASSAQGRDGGYTF. Here the CDR3 DNA reads TGTGCCAGCAGCGCCCAGGGGAGGGACGGTGGCTACACCTTC.

This clone appeared a single time. J is TRBJ1-5 and V is TRBV30; D is unclear. The CDR3 is made up of 14 amino acids. Trimming took 3 bases from V and 2 from J, leaving 11 bases between them. Germline CDR1 and CDR2: GTSNPN and SVGIG (reference sequence). This chain's CDR3 is CAWSKLLGNQPQHF. As DNA, the CDR3 is TGTGCCTGGAGCAAACTGTTGGGCAATCAGCCCCAGCATTTT.

This clone was seen only once. The chain links TRBV4-2 to TRBJ1-5; perhaps TRBD1 as D (6 bases). The germline CDR1 and CDR2 sequences are LGHNA and YNFKEQ. The CDR3 is made up of 14 amino acids. Trimming removed 5 bases from V and 6 bases from J, with 14 bases in between. The CDR3 coding sequence is TGTGCCAGCAGCAGGGGGGAGAGGGGTCAGCCCCAGCATTTT. It is translated as CASSRGERGQPQHF.

This chain links TRBV28 with TRBJ1-1, with TRBD1 as a possible D gene (6 bases). The V and J ends lost 8 bases and 3 bases respectively, with 25 bases between them. This CDR3 is 17 amino acids long. Germline V gives CDR1 MDHEN, CDR2 SYDVKM. CDR3 region: CASPRAGAPSGDTEAFF. CDR3 DNA sequence: TGTGCCAGCCCAAGGGCAGGGGCCCCCTCTGGGGACACTGAAGCTTTCTTT.

V gene TRBV4-1 combines with J gene TRBJ1-5, with 7 bases lining up with TRBD1. Germline V CDR1 and CDR2: MGHRA, YSYEKL. CDR3 length equals 16 residues. The V segment lost 0 bases and the J segment 3 bases; nucleotides outside the gene matches: 5. The DNA of the CDR3 is TGCGCCAGCAGCCAAGATGGACAGGTGGTCAATCAGCCCCAGCATTTT. It translates to CASSQDGQVVNQPQHF.

The J gene is TRBJ1-1, the V gene TRBV7-9; perhaps TRBD1 as D (5 bases). The CDR3 is made up of 11 amino acids. Germline CDR1 reads SEHNR; CDR2 reads FQNEAQ (reference sequence). V lost 5 bases to trimming and J lost 7 bases, with 8 bases between them. The CDR3 DNA reads as TGTGCCAGCAGCGCCGACAGTGAAGCTTTCTTT. As protein: CASSADSEAFF.

The chain recombines TRBV5-1 with TRBJ1-4, with D hard to call. Germline-derived CDR1 and CDR2 are SGHRS and YFSETQ. The V and J ends lost 3 bases and 0 bases respectively, with 9 bases between them. This CDR3 contains 15 residues. CDR3 region: CASSSYSATNEKLFF. The CDR3 DNA is TGCGCCAGCAGCTCTTACAGTGCAACTAATGAAAAACTGTTTTTT. The full variable domain, with the rest looked up from reference TRBV5-1 and TRBJ1-4, is KAGVTQTPRYLIKTRGQQVTLSCSPISGHRSVSWYQQTPGQGLQFLFEYFSETQRNKGNFPGRFSGRQFSNSRSEMNVSTLELGDSALYLCASSSYSATNEKLFFGSGTQLSVL.

This rearrangement joins TRBV12-3 or TRBV12-4 to TRBJ2-7; 9 bases agree with TRBD2. V lost 8 bases and J lost 7; bases outside the gene matches: 3. The CDR3 is 11 residues long. CDR3 sequence (DNA): TGTGCCAGCGGTAGCGGGGGAGAGCAGTACTTC. Translating it yields CASGSGGEQYF.

In DNA, the CDR3 is TGTGCCAGCAGTGAAGGGGTAGCGGGAGTGCATACGCAGTATTTT. Its protein product is CASSEGVAGVHTQYF. This chain links TRBV2 with TRBJ2-3, with 9 positions matching TRBD2. CDR1 SNHLY and CDR2 FYNNEI come from the germline V gene. With 1 base clipped from V and 7 bases from J, the junction kept 6 bases outside the gene matches. The CDR3 is 15 amino acids.

This rearrangement joins TRBV5-1 to TRBJ2-1, with TRBD2 identical over 11 bases. The CDR3 covers 16 residues. CDR1 is SGHRS and CDR2 is YFSETQ in the germline V gene. J was trimmed by 7 bases and V by 2 bases; bases with no gene match: 8. The CDR3 sequence is CASSFTLAGGYNEQFF. The CDR3 coding sequence is TGCGCCAGCAGCTTTACCTTAGCGGGGGGGTATAATGAGCAGTTCTTC.

This chain connects TRBV18 to TRBJ1-2, with D tentatively TRBD1 (5 bases). Trimming took off 3 bases at V and 4 bases at J, with 9 bases between the two ends. Germline lookup yields CDR1 KGHSH and CDR2 LQKENI. This CDR3 comprises 13 residues. The CDR3 sequence is CASSPSGGYGYTF. The CDR3 bases are TGTGCCAGCTCACCGTCGGGGGGCTATGGCTACACCTTC.